The clone carrying this T cell receptor (beta chain) was found a few times. Its specificity is unknown. The data are from a study of identical twins. Points from the study as a whole: Within cord blood, abundant beta clonotypes carried fewer insertions, but memory repertoires showed no such trend. Beta out-of-frame sequences showed weaker excess sharing between twins. Out-of-frame TCR alpha sharing observed in monozygotic twins exceeded model estimates.

A universal primer site came from template switching; cDNA carried unique molecular identifiers. From the 5' RACE reads, TCRdb called clonotypes with MiXCR, one entry per CDR3 protein. The sample lists a few hundred thousand distinct CDR3 sequences, over 8.5% occurring once. The CDR3 is made up of 16 amino acids. From germline, CDR1 is SGHRS and CDR2 YFSETQ. After removal of 0 bases from V and 5 bases from J, the junction contained 6 bases not matched to a gene. In addition, the sample was reused for a study of yellow fever vaccine responses in identical twins.

The sequenced sample was PBMCs. This receptor was identified in a woman aged 18-29 years in good health. The V call is TRBV5-1, the J call TRBJ2-1; 9 positions agree with TRBD1. For the CDR3, the DNA is TGCGCCAGCAGCTTGGACAGGGGGCCGGGAGACAATGAGCAGTTCTTC. Translation gives CASSLDRGPGDNEQFF.